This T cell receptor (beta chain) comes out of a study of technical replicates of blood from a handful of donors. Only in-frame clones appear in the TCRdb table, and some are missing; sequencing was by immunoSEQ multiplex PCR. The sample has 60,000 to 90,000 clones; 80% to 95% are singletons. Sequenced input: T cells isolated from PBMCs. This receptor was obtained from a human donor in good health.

CDR3 in amino acids: CASIQNRGYGELFF. DNA for the CDR3: TGTGCCAGTATACAGAACAGGGGATACGGGGAGCTGTTTTTT. The rearrangement links TRBV19 to TRBJ2-2, with 7 bases aligning to TRBD1. After removal of 7 bases from V and 7 bases from J, the junction contained 9 bases not matched to a gene. Germline CDR1 and CDR2: LNHDA and SQIVND (reference sequence). The CDR3 is 14 amino acids.